The rows below give T cell receptor beta chains drawn from one sample of a study of blood T cell repertoires in COVID-19. Clones were read by immunoSEQ multiplex PCR, and TCRdb kept only the in-frame ones, dropping some. The table has just over 150,000 clones, approximately 90% seen once. The specimen was peripheral blood. All receptors come from a woman between 35 and 50 years old with acute or convalescent COVID-19. The conserved cysteine and the conserved F or W are not part of the CDR3 here.

j_call,cdr3_length,v_call,cdr3_aa
TRBJ2-1,11,TRBV29-1,SVESGSSVGQF
TRBJ2-1,13,TRBV5-1,ASSPGTGRYNEQF
TRBJ1-2,13,TRBV28,ASSLSFRGVGGYT
TRBJ2-3,13,TRBV29-1,GSAESADPTDTQY
TRBJ2-5,13,TRBV18,ASSPALAGSETQY
TRBJ1-1,7,TRBV20-1,SARTPAF
TRBJ2-5,16,TRBV11-3,ASSHMTLNRARQETQY
TRBJ2-7,12,TRBV10-2,ASSDLGGSYEQY
TRBJ1-2,13,TRBV30,AWSDMVQGGGGYT
TRBJ2-1,14,TRBV27,ASSSGGGKSYNEQF
TRBJ2-3,10,TRBV30,AWNPGSDTQY
TRBJ2-4,12,TRBV6-5,ASSYGAGSDIQY
TRBJ1-6,12,TRBV6-5,ASSSQGAYSPLH
TRBJ2-7,15,TRBV7-9,ASSLLTDSGFTYEQY
TRBJ1-5,15,TRBV2,ASSDIVRGRVRQPQH
TRBJ2-2,11,TRBV6-2/TRBV6-3,ASSYLETGELF
TRBJ2-3,12,TRBV15,ATSGALSTDTQY
TRBJ2-2,12,TRBV4-1,ASSLALPTGELF
TRBJ2-3,14,TRBV7-9,ASSFLLGTGTDTQY
TRBJ1-2,13,TRBV18,ASSPGQGGTYGYT
TRBJ2-3,14,TRBV18,ASSSGLAGTVDTQY
TRBJ2-1,12,TRBV30,AWSVSWTSHEQF
TRBJ2-7,15,TRBV18,ASSPETGGAGAYEQY
TRBJ1-2,9,TRBV30,AWSVSSSYT
TRBJ2-3,11,TRBV4-2,ASSQTSTDTQY
TRBJ2-1,10,TRBV30,AWRGPLGEQF
TRBJ2-1,12,TRBV11-3,ASSFGGSSDEQF
TRBJ1-5,11,TRBV30,AWSTGQNQPQH
TRBJ2-3,13,TRBV5-4,ASSLGQGARDTQY
TRBJ2-1,14,TRBV3-1/TRBV3-2,ASSASLTGGLNEQF
TRBJ1-4,14,TRBV21-1,ASSKGLGARGEKLF
TRBJ1-1,12,TRBV27,ASSGDFLNTEAF
TRBJ2-3,11,TRBV19,ASSSSDGDTQY
TRBJ1-1,17,TRBV27,ASSLGRGISGNTITEAF
TRBJ1-1,13,TRBV6-6,ASSYSRGQNTEAF
TRBJ1-5,13,TRBV6-4,ASSAIPGSNQPQH
TRBJ1-1,13,TRBV27,ASRTPGGSNTEAF
TRBJ2-3,11,TRBV30,AGDREGTDTQY
TRBJ2-5,13,TRBV5-6,ASSRTSEGRETQY
TRBJ1-3,15,TRBV28,ASSLPRQGRSGNTIY
TRBJ2-1,10,TRBV18,ASSPISGEQF
TRBJ1-1,11,TRBV30,AWSSGYNTEAF
TRBJ2-1,12,TRBV19,ASSTGGSYNEQF
TRBJ2-3,11,TRBV9,ASSALSTDTQY
TRBJ1-2,15,TRBV28,ASSSPRTGGRRYGYT
TRBJ2-2,15,TRBV21-1,ASSPPVTRENTGELF
TRBJ2-5,16,TRBV3-1/TRBV3-2,ASSQDWLVGPSQETQY
TRBJ1-5,13,TRBV19,ASSHDRYSNQPQH
TRBJ2-7,12,TRBV29-1,SVEGLGGSYEQY
TRBJ2-7,11,TRBV12-3/TRBV12-4,ASGLAGTYEQY
TRBJ1-1,11,TRBV6-5,ASKRGRNTEAF
TRBJ1-2,11,TRBV18,ASSLDSNYGYT